This T cell receptor (beta chain) was identified in a study of OX40 agonist ivuxolimab in advanced cancers. The table came from immunoSEQ multiplex PCR; TCRdb's copy has only in-frame clones and leaves some out. The table has tens of thousands of clones, about nine tenths seen once. Regarding this clone: Antigen unknown.

Study-level points and caveats: Those patients achieving a partial response at 0.1-3.0 mg/kg showed among the lowest clonal expansion. Compared with CD4+, CD8+ T cells on average had more expanded clones.

The V segment lost 6 bases and the J segment 5 bases; nucleotides outside the gene matches: 3. CDR3 length equals 12 residues. The germline V gene has CDR1 SGHTA and CDR2 FQGNSA. This receptor was taken from an adult with an advanced solid tumor such as melanoma, head and neck, liver or kidney cancer. Source: CD4+ or CD8+ T cells sorted from blood, taken in a trial of the OX40 agonist ivuxolimab. The gene calls are TRBV7-2 and TRBJ1-2; 7 bases fit TRBD1. Here the CDR3 DNA reads TGTGCCAGCAGTAAACAGGGGTATGGCTACACCTTC. Amino acid sequence: CASSKQGYGYTF.